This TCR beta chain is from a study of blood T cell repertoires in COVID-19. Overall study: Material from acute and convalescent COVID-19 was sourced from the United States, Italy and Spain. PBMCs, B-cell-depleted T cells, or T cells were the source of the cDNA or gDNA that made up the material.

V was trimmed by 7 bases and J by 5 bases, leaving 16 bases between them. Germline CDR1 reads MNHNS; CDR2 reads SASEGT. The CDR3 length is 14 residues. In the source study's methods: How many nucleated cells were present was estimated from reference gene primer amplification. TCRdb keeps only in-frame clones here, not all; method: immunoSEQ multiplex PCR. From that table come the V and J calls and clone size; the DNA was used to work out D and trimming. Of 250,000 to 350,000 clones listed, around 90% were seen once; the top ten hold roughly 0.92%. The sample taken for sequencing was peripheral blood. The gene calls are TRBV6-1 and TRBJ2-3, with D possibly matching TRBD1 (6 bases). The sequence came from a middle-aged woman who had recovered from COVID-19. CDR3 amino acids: CASTVVRGGDTQYF. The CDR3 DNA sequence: TGTGCCAGCACCGTTGTTCGAGGGGGAGATACGCAGTATTTT.